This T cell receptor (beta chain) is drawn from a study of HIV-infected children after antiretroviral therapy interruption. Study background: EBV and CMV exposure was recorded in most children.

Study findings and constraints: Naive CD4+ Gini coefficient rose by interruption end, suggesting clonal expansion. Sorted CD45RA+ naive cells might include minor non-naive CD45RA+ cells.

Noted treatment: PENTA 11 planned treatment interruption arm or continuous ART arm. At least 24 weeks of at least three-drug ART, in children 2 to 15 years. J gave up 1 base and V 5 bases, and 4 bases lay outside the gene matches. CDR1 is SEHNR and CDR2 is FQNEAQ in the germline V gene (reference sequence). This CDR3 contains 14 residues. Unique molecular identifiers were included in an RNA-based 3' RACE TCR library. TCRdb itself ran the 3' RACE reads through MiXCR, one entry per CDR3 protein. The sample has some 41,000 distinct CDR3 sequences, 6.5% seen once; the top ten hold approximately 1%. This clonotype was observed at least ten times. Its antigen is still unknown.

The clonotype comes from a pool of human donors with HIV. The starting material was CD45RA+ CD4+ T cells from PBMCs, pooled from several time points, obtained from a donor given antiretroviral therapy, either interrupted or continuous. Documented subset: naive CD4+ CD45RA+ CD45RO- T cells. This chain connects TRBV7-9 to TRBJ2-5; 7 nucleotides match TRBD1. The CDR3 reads CASSPRTGQETQYF. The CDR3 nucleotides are TGTGCCAGCAGCCCGCGGACAGGCCAAGAGACCCAGTACTTC. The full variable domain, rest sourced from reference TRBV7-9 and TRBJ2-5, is DTGVSQNPRHKITKRGQNVTFRCDPISEHNRLYWYRQTLGQGPEFLTYFQNEAQLEKSRLLSDRFSAERPKGSFSTLEIQRTEQGDSAMYLCASSPRTGQETQYFGPGTRLLVL.